A selection of T cell receptor beta chains follows, all from one sample in a study of blood T cell repertoires in COVID-19. The data were produced by immunoSEQ multiplex PCR, yet TCRdb's version contains in-frame clones alone and is incomplete. The sample shows 140,000 or so clones, around 84% of them seen only once. The sample was peripheral blood. These receptors all stem from a man aged 25-45 years with COVID-19, enrolled during active disease. The CDR3 runs from the conserved cysteine through the conserved F or W. The D gene is left open where the match is weak. The listing skips clone size in some rows; elsewhere it reads once, few, many or a size class.

j_gene	d_gene	abundance	v_gene	CDR3nt	CDR3aa
TRBJ2-7	-	few	TRBV14	TGTGCCAGCAGCCAAACCGGCCTAGCCCACGAGCAGTACTTC	CASSQTGLAHEQYF
TRBJ2-2	-	once	TRBV7-2	TGTGCCAGCAGCTCCGCGATCACCGGGGAGCTGTTTTTT	CASSSAITGELFF
TRBJ2-1	TRBD2	-	TRBV6-2/TRBV6-3	TGTGCCAGCAGTTCATCAGTAGCGGGAGGGGGCAATGAGCAGTTCTTC	CASSSSVAGGGNEQFF
TRBJ1-5	-	-	TRBV28	TGTGCCAGCAGTTTAGGGGGGGGAAGACAGCCCCAGCATTTT	CASSLGGGRQPQHF
TRBJ2-7	-	-	TRBV20-1	TGCAGTGCTAGTCGCGCGGGCGCAAGCTCCTACGAGCAGTACTTC	CSASRAGASSYEQYF
TRBJ2-2	-	-	TRBV30	TGTGCCTGGACAGTTAACACCGGGGAGCTGTTTTTT	CAWTVNTGELFF
TRBJ1-2	-	-	TRBV7-2	TGTGCCAGCAGCTTCGGGGGTTCTGGCTACACCTTC	CASSFGGSGYTF
TRBJ2-5	TRBD1	-	TRBV28	TGTGCCAGCAGTCTCAGGACAGGGCAAGAGACCCAGTACTTC	CASSLRTGQETQYF
TRBJ1-4	-	-	TRBV2	TGTGCCGGTTCGTGGGGCGGCCCAAATGAAAAACTGTTTTTT	CAGSWGGPNEKLFF
TRBJ1-6	-	-	TRBV4-1	TGCGCCAGCAGCCAAGTTAGGCGGGCCGGAGGTAATTCACCCCTCCACTTT	CASSQVRRAGGNSPLHF
TRBJ1-5	TRBD1	-	TRBV19	TGTGCCAGTAGGTTGGACAGGCCCAGCAATCAGCCCCAGCATTTT	CASRLDRPSNQPQHF
TRBJ2-1	TRBD2	-	TRBV19	TGTGCCAGTAGGCCGGCTAGCGGGATCTACAATGAGCAGTTCTTC	CASRPASGIYNEQFF
TRBJ1-5	TRBD1	-	TRBV7-9	TGTGCCAGCAGCCCGGGGACAGGGGGCCTCAATCAGCCCCAGCATTTT	CASSPGTGGLNQPQHF
TRBJ1-2	TRBD1	-	TRBV5-6	TGTGCCAGCAGCTACCAAACGGACAGGCGGCTCCGTGGCTACACCTTC	CASSYQTDRRLRGYTF
TRBJ2-1	TRBD2	-	TRBV11-2	TGTGCCAGCAGCGTCATACCTAGCGGGGGCCACAATGAGCAGTTCTTC	CASSVIPSGGHNEQFF
TRBJ2-3	-	-	TRBV24-1	TGTGCCACCAGTGCAGGGGTGCCAGATACGCAGTATTTT	CATSAGVPDTQYF
TRBJ1-4	-	-	TRBV7-8	TGTGCCAGCAGCTTGAGTACAACTAATGAAAAACTGTTTTTT	CASSLSTTNEKLFF
TRBJ2-3	-	-	TRBV5-4	TGTGCCAGCACGGGTGCTAGCACAGATACGCAGTATTTT	CASTGASTDTQYF
TRBJ1-1	-	few	TRBV20-1	TGCAGTGCTCCGGGGAACACTGAAGCTTTCTTT	CSAPGNTEAFF
TRBJ2-7	-	-	TRBV5-6	TGTGCCAGCAGTCTGGGGGCTTCCTACGAGCAGTACTTC	CASSLGASYEQYF
TRBJ2-5	-	-	TRBV7-2	TGTGCCAGCAGCCAAGAAGGAACAGAACTCCAAGAGACCCAGTACTTC	CASSQEGTELQETQYF
TRBJ2-3	TRBD2	-	TRBV9	TGTGCCAGCAGCGTAGAGGCTAGCGGGCCCCTCACAGATACGCAGTATTTT	CASSVEASGPLTDTQYF
TRBJ2-7	-	-	TRBV18	TGTGCCAGCTCACCAGAGGCAGGCAGGGGTGATCGCTACGAGCAGTACTTC	CASSPEAGRGDRYEQYF
TRBJ1-4	-	-	TRBV18	TGTGCCAGCTCACCCGGGGTTGATGAAAAACTGTTTTTT	CASSPGVDEKLFF
TRBJ1-1	TRBD1	-	TRBV27	TGTGCCAGCAGTCCGCTGACAGGGACCACTGAAGCTTTCTTT	CASSPLTGTTEAFF
TRBJ1-2	TRBD1	-	TRBV2	TGTGCCAGCAGGGACGAGGGGGCCGGCTATGGCTACACCTTC	CASRDEGAGYGYTF
TRBJ2-6	-	-	TRBV6-2/TRBV6-3	TGTGCCAGCAGCCCTCCGTTAGACCTAGCCGGGGCCAACGTCCTGACTTTC	CASSPPLDLAGANVLTF
TRBJ2-3	-	-	TRBV3-1/TRBV3-2	TGTGCCAGCAGCCAAGGTAGCGGCTTCACAGATACGCAGTATTTT	CASSQGSGFTDTQYF